There are a few counts of the clone carrying this T cell receptor beta chain. Its antigen is undetermined. The data were obtained in a study of early T cells in non-severe SARS-CoV-2 infection. Study context: Chains from this unsorted whole-blood bulk RNA could not be paired. General study results and limits: Reliance on VDJdb matching favored anti-spike CD8 responses; private and CD4 specificities were missed.

Attached unique molecular identifiers marked individual cDNA molecules. TCRdb re-derived calls from the 5' RACE reads in MiXCR, one entry per CDR3 protein. This table holds more than 80,000 distinct CDR3 sequences, roughly 15% found once. Trimming left V 8 bases short and J 8 bases short, with 19 bases between. CDR1 and CDR2 (germline): MNHNS, SASEGT. The CDR3 runs 14 residues. Sequenced: whole blood. The receptor's source is an adult who was a healthcare worker with PCR-confirmed SARS-CoV-2 infection or an uninfected control (not recorded which). The gene calls are TRBV6-1 and TRBJ2-1; D gene unclear. CDR3 in DNA: TGTGCCAGCGTGCCAAATAGGCATGGGGATGAGCAGTTCTTC. Amino acid sequence: CASVPNRHGDEQFF.